This T cell receptor beta chain was profiled in a study of blood T cell repertoires in COVID-19. Sequenced by immunoSEQ multiplex PCR; TCRdb stores in-frame clones only, minus some. The table records 300,000 or so clones, 87% of them present only once. The CDR3 runs to 16 residues. V shed 4 bases and J 4 bases; nucleotides not matched to a gene: 8. Germline V CDR1 and CDR2: SNHLY, FYNNEI. The chain has TRBV2 and TRBJ1-2; 11 nucleotides agree with TRBD1. The source is a man between 50 and 59 years old with active or convalescent COVID-19. The sequencing sample was made of peripheral blood. The CDR3, as DNA: TGTGCCAGCAGTGTATGGGGACAGGGGGTGGTCTATGGCTACACCTTC. Amino acid sequence: CASSVWGQGVVYGYTF.